This is a list of T cell receptor beta chains from one sample in a study of type 1 regulatory T cells. MiXCR was run by TCRdb on the reads, yielding one entry per CDR3 protein. The sample carries roughly 60,000 distinct CDR3 sequences, 62% recorded once. Antigens of these TCRs are unknown. The source material was cultured non-Tr1 T cells, either the whole culture or a sorted T cell fraction (not recorded which). These receptors were obtained from a human donor in good health. Each CDR3 is given with its conserved first and last residue. The D gene is left open where the match is weak. Rows may omit the clone size; those that give it use once, few, many or a size class.

>TRBJ2-4|.|TRBV30|.
TGTGCCTGGAGTGCAGGGACGCAGGGAAACATTCAGTACTTC
CAWSAGTQGNIQYF
>TRBJ2-3|.|TRBV5-1|.
TGCGCCAGCAGCCAGGGTGGAGGGGATAGCACAGATACGCAGTATTTT
CASSQGGGDSTDTQYF
>TRBJ2-7|TRBD1|TRBV20-1|.
TGCAGTGCTAGAATTGACAGGGGAGCCACCTACGAGCAGTACTTC
CSARIDRGATYEQYF
>TRBJ1-4|.|TRBV4-2|.
TGTGCCAGCAGCCAAAAGATAAGGAGAAATGAAAAACTGTTTTTT
CASSQKIRRNEKLFF
>TRBJ1-1|.|TRBV4-1|.
TGCGCCAGCAGCCACCATTGGGACGGAGTTGAAGCTTTCTTT
CASSHHWDGVEAFF
>TRBJ1-5|TRBD1|TRBV6-2/TRBV6-3|.
TGTGCCAGCAGTTACACCCAGGGGGCGCGGGGGAATCAGCCCCAGCATTTT
CASSYTQGARGNQPQHF
>TRBJ2-1|.|TRBV15|.
TGTGCCACCAGACCACTCACGGGAGCATACAATGAGCAGTTCTTC
CATRPLTGAYNEQFF
>TRBJ1-1|.|TRBV18|.
TGTGCCAGCTCACCTCAGGGCTACACTGAAGCTTTCTTT
CASSPQGYTEAFF
>TRBJ2-3|TRBD2|TRBV7-6|.
TGTGCCAGCAGCCAAAGCGGGAGCTATACGCAGTATTTT
CASSQSGSYTQYF
>TRBJ1-4|TRBD1|TRBV20-1|few
TGCAGTGCTAAACCGGGACAGGGGCATGAAAAACTGTTTTTT
CSAKPGQGHEKLFF
>TRBJ2-1|.|TRBV20-1|few
TGCAGTGCTCCGGGCCTCGGGGATGAGCAGTTCTTC
CSAPGLGDEQFF
>TRBJ1-1|.|TRBV7-2|.
TGTGCCAGCAGTCTAGGGGCCGGTCTGGAAGCTTTCTTT
CASSLGAGLEAFF
>TRBJ2-5|TRBD2|TRBV7-8|.
TGTGCCAGCAGCTTAAGGGGGGCCGGGACTAGTCCGGGGCCGGGTCGGACCCAGTACTTC
CASSLRGAGTSPGPGRTQYF
>TRBJ2-6|.|TRBV5-1|few
TGCGCCAGCAGCTTGATGGCAGCTGGGGCCAACGTCCTGACTTTC
CASSLMAAGANVLTF
>TRBJ1-5|.|TRBV27|.
TGTGCCAGCAGTTTATTTGGACAGCCCCAGCATTTT
CASSLFGQPQHF
>TRBJ2-5|.|TRBV7-6|.
TGTGCCAGCAGTCAGGCAGGTTCCGAGAGGACCCAGTACTTC
CASSQAGSERTQYF
>TRBJ2-1|TRBD2|TRBV7-6|.
TGTGCCAGCAGCTGGACTAGCGGGAGTATTGGTGAGCAGTTCTTC
CASSWTSGSIGEQFF
>TRBJ1-6|.|TRBV5-4|.
TGTGCCAGCAGCCTAGACAGTGGAAATTCACCCCTCCACTTT
CASSLDSGNSPLHF
>TRBJ2-2|.|TRBV2|.
TGTGCCAGCACTTTAGGGCTGGCGAACACCGGGGAGCTGTTTTTT
CASTLGLANTGELFF
>TRBJ2-1|TRBD2|TRBV5-8|.
TGTGCCAGCAGCCTCTACGCTAGCGGGAGCAATGAGCAGTTCTTC
CASSLYASGSNEQFF
>TRBJ2-1|.|TRBV20-1|.
TGTAGTGCTAGGAACCGGGACAAGGTGGTAAATGAGCAGTTCTTC
CSARNRDKVVNEQFF
>TRBJ1-2|TRBD1|TRBV12-3/TRBV12-4|.
TGTGCCAGCAGTCCCCGACAGGGGGCATCTGGCTACACCTTC
CASSPRQGASGYTF
>TRBJ1-2|.|TRBV5-5|.
TGTGCCAGCAGCCCCTACGGTGCAGGTAGCGGCTGCACCTTC
CASSPYGAGSGCTF
>TRBJ2-2|.|TRBV2|.
TGTGCCAGCAGTGAGATAACCACCGGGGAGCTGTTTTTT
CASSEITTGELFF
>TRBJ2-7|TRBD2|TRBV20-1|.
TGCAGTGCTCCCGGGACTAGCGGCTACGAGCAGTACTTC
CSAPGTSGYEQYF
>TRBJ2-2|.|TRBV20-1|.
TGCAGTGCTAGAGATGGCGGAACCGGGGAGCTGTTTTTT
CSARDGGTGELFF
>TRBJ1-5|.|TRBV2|once
TGTGCCAGCAACAGGGACAGCAATCAGCCCCAGCATTTT
CASNRDSNQPQHF
>TRBJ2-2|.|TRBV7-9|few
TGTGCCAGCAGCTTGGGGATAGAAACCGGGGAGCTGTTTTTT
CASSLGIETGELFF
>TRBJ2-3|.|TRBV4-1|.
TGCGCCAGCAGCCAAGAACTACGGCGCACAGATACACAGTATTTT
CASSQELRRTDTQYF
>TRBJ2-1|TRBD2|TRBV20-1|few
TGCAGTGCTCACGGACTAGCGGGATACAATGAGCAGTTCTTC
CSAHGLAGYNEQFF
>TRBJ2-7|.|TRBV6-2/TRBV6-3|.
TGTGCCAGCACCCTGGACGGGACCTCCTACGAGCGGTACTTC
CASTLDGTSYERYF
>TRBJ2-7|TRBD1|TRBV20-1|.
TGCAGTGCTATGACAGGGGGCGGCTACGAGCAGTACTTC
CSAMTGGGYEQYF
>TRBJ1-3|.|TRBV28|few
TGTGCCAGCAGAAATACAGGGACGGACACCATATATTTT
CASRNTGTDTIYF
>TRBJ2-3|.|TRBV11-2|.
TGTGCCAGCAGCTTACGGATCCGAACCCCTACAAGGGCAGATACGCAGTATTTT
CASSLRIRTPTRADTQYF
>TRBJ2-3|.|TRBV27|.
TGTGCCAGCAGTTTAGGTCTCTTCAGACACCAAGACAAGGCAGATACGCAGTATTTT
CASSLGLFRHQDKADTQYF
>TRBJ1-2|TRBD1|TRBV6-2/TRBV6-3|few
TGTGCCAGCAGAATGGGACAGAGAGTCTATGGCTACACCTTC
CASRMGQRVYGYTF
>TRBJ2-1|TRBD2|TRBV24-1|many
TGTGCCACCAGTGATCCGGGACTTAGCGGGAGTGGGTACAATGAGCAGTTCTTC
CATSDPGLSGSGYNEQFF
>TRBJ1-1|.|TRBV9|.
TGTGCCAGCAGCGTGGGGGATTCTACAATGAACACTGAAGCTTTCTTT
CASSVGDSTMNTEAFF
>TRBJ1-2|.|TRBV4-1|few
TGCGCCAGCAGCCAATCCCCCGGGGTTGGATATGGCTACACCTTC
CASSQSPGVGYGYTF